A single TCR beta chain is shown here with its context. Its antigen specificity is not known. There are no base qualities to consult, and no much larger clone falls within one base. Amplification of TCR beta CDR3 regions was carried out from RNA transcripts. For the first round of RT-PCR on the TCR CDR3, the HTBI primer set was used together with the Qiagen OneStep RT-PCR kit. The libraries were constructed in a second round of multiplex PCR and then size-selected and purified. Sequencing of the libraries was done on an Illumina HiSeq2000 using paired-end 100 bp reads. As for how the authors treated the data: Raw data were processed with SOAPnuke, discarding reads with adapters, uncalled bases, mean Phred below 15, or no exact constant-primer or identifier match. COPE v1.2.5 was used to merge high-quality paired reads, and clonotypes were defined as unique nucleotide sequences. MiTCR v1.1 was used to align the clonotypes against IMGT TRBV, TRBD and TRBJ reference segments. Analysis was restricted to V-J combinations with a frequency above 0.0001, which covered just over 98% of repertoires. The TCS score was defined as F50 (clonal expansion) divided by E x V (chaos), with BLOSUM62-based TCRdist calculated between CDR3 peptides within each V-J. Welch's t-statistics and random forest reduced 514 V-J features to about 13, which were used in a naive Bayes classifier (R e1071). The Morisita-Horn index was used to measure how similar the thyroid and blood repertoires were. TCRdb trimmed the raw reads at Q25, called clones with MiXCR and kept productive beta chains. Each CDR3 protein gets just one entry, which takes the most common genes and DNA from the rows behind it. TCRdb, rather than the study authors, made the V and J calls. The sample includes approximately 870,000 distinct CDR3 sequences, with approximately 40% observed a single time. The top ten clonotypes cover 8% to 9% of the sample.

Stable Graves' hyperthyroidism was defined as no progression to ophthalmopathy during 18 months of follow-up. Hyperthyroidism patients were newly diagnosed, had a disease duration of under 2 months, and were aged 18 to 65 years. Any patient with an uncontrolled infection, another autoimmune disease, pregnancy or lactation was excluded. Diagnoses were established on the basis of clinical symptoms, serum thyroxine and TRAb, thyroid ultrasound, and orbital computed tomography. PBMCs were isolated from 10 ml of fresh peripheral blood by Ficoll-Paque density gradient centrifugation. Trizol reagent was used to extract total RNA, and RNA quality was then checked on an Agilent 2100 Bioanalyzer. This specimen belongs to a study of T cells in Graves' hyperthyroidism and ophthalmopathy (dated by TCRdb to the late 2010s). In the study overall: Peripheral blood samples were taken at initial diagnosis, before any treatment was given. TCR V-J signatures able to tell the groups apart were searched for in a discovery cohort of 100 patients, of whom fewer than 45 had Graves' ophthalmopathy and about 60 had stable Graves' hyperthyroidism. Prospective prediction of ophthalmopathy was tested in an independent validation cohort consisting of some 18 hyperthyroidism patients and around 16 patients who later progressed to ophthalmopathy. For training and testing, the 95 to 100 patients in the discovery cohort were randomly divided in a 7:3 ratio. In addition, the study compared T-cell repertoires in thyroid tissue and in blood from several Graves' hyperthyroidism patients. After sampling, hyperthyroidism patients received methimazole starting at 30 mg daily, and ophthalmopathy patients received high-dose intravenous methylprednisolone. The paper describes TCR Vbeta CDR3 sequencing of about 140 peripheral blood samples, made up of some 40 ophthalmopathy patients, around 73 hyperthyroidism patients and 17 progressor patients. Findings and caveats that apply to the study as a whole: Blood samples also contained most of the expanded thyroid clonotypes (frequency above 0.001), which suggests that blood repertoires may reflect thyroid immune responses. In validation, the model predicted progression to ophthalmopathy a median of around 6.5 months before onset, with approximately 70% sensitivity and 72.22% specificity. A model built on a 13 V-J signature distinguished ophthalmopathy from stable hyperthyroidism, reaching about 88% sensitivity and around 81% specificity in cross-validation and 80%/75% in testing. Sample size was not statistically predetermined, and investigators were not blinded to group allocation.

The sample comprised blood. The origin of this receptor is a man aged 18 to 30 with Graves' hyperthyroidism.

The CDR3 corresponds to CASSSPRSSGYLEGTQYF. The nucleotide sequence is given as TGCGCCAGCAGCTCACCTCGATCTAGCGGGTACCTGGAGGGGACCCAGTACTTC. The chain is encoded by TRBV5-1 joined to TRBJ2-5, and TRBD2 matches 8 of the central bases. The CDR3 numbers 18 residues from cysteine through phenylalanine. The read is trimmed to its CDR3 DNA, 54 bases read in frame from base 1. Looking up the germline V gene yields CDR1 SGHRS and CDR2 YFSETQ. The germline V and J ends show losses of 3 bases and 7 bases respectively, and no gene match explains 20 bases of the junction.